The 25 T cell receptor beta chains below all came from one sample that was sequenced in a study of blood T cell repertoires in COVID-19. Sequencing was performed with immunoSEQ multiplex PCR; in TCRdb, only in-frame clones are kept and a portion is missing. The sample has about 200,000 clones, about 94% seen once; the top ten hold around 0.84%. The sample taken for sequencing was peripheral blood. Receptor source: a man aged 55 to 70 with COVID-19, enrolled during active disease.

The chain carries TRBV19 and TRBJ1-3, with D tentatively TRBD1 (5 bases). CDR3 length equals 15 residues. Trimming took off 4 bases at V and 2 bases at J, with 12 bases between the two ends. Germline CDR1 reads LNHDA; CDR2 reads SQIVND (reference sequence). The CDR3 DNA is TGTGCCAGTAGTAGGGGGGTATCTGCTGGAAACACCATATATTTT. Its protein is CASSRGVSAGNTIYF.

The chain recombines TRBV12-3 or TRBV12-4 with TRBJ2-1, with 7 positions matching TRBD2. Trimming removed 9 bases from V and 6 bases from J; junction bases left unmatched: 5. The CDR3 totals 12 residues. Here the CDR3 DNA reads TGTGCCAGTACTAGCGATGGCAATGAGCAGTTCTTC. Translating gives CASTSDGNEQFF.

This clone came up once. CDR3 region: CASLDRGTSGNTIYF. In DNA form, the CDR3 reads TGTGCCAGTTTGGACAGGGGGACCTCTGGAAACACCATATATTTT. This chain joins TRBV19 and TRBJ1-3, with 10 bases aligning to TRBD1. This CDR3 has 15 amino acids. CDR1 is LNHDA and CDR2 is SQIVND in the germline V gene (reference sequence). The V and J ends lost 8 bases and 0 bases, in that order; junction bases with no gene match: 4. Based on the CDR3 plus reference TRBV19 and TRBJ1-3, the full variable domain is DGGITQSPKYLFRKEGQNVTLSCEQNLNHDAMYWYRQDPGQGLRLIYYSQIVNDFQKGDIAEGYSVSREKKESFPLTVTSAQKNPTAFYLCASLDRGTSGNTIYFGEGSWLTVV.

This chain uses TRBV7-2 with TRBJ1-4; weak D call: TRBD1 (5 bases). The V and J ends lost 2 bases and 7 bases respectively, with 17 bases between them. Germline CDR1 is SGHTA and CDR2 is FQGNSA. This CDR3 spans 16 amino acids. The CDR3 sequence is CASSLSQGLVGEKLFF. As DNA, the CDR3 is TGTGCCAGCAGCTTATCCCAGGGCCTTGTGGGTGAAAAACTGTTTTTT. Complete variable domain (other parts from reference TRBV7-2 and TRBJ1-4): GAGVSQSPSNKVTEKGKDVELRCDPISGHTALYWYRQSLGQGLEFLIYFQGNSAPDKSGLPSDRFSAERTGGSVSTLTIQRTQQEDSAVYLCASSLSQGLVGEKLFFGSGTQLSVL.

CDR3 in amino acids: CASGSSAKDRGLGQPQHF. The CDR3 coding sequence is TGTGCTAGTGGTTCGAGTGCCAAGGACAGGGGCCTCGGGCAGCCCCAGCATTTT. This chain connects TRBV12-5 to TRBJ1-5; 9 nucleotides match TRBD1. CDR3 length: 18 residues. The germline gives CDR1 LGHNT, CDR2 FRNRAP. V lost 4 bases, J lost 7 bases, and 17 bases stayed unmatched. Using reference TRBV12-5 and TRBJ1-5 for the parts outside the CDR3, the full variable domain is DARVTQTPRHKVTEMGQEVTMRCQPILGHNTVFWYRQTMMQGLELLAYFRNRAPLDDSGMPKDRFSAEMPDATLATLKIQPSEPRDSAVYFCASGSSAKDRGLGQPQHFGDGTRLSIL.

The chain carries TRBV18 and TRBJ1-5; 9 bases align to TRBD1. The CDR3 runs to 16 residues. Germline V gives CDR1 KGHSH, CDR2 LQKENI. After removal of 5 bases from V and 4 bases from J, the junction contained 9 bases not matched to a gene. The CDR3 loop is CASSTSYRGPNQPQHF. For the CDR3, the DNA is TGTGCCAGCTCAACGAGTTACAGGGGGCCAAATCAGCCCCAGCATTTT.

This clone was counted only a few times. This chain uses TRBV11-2 with TRBJ2-7; tentative D call: TRBD2 (7 bases). With 1 base removed from V and 6 bases from J, the gap between germline ends came to 13 bases. Germline CDR1 and CDR2: SGHAT and FQNNGV. The length of the CDR3 is 14 residues. CDR3 region: CASSLGRGGGEQYF. The DNA for the CDR3 is TGTGCCAGCAGCTTAGGAAGGGGGGGAGGCGAGCAGTACTTC.

The chain joins TRBV4-1 to TRBJ1-4; 10 bases are shared with TRBD1. The CDR3 runs to 16 residues. Germline V gene lookup returns CDR1 MGHRA and CDR2 YSYEKL. V lost 4 bases, J lost 8 bases, and 10 bases stayed unmatched. The CDR3 region is CASSRKTGQGPEKLFF. CDR3 in DNA: TGCGCCAGCAGCCGTAAAACGGGACAGGGGCCGGAAAAACTGTTTTTT.

Here the CDR3 reads CASSPTGVYNEQFF. CDR3 coding DNA: TGCGCCAGCAGCCCCACAGGAGTCTACAATGAGCAGTTCTTC. V usage is TRBV4-3 and J usage is TRBJ2-1; D may be TRBD1 (5 bases). Between the trimmed V and J ends, which lost 4 bases and 3 bases, there was a span of 10 bases. The germline gives CDR1 LGHNA, CDR2 YSLEER. The CDR3 is 14 residues long.

CDR3 region: CASSNRETDTQYF. The CDR3 DNA sequence: TGTGCCAGCTCAAACAGGGAAACAGATACGCAGTATTTT. J is TRBJ2-3 and V is TRBV18, with TRBD1 as a possible D gene (6 bases). CDR3 length: 13 residues. Trimming took 5 bases from V and 3 from J, leaving 9 bases between them. Germline CDR1 KGHSH, CDR2 LQKENI.

CDR3 residues: CASTSGTGNYEQYF. CDR3 bases: TGTGCCAGCACCTCCGGGACAGGGAACTACGAGCAGTACTTC. The chain is built from TRBV2 and TRBJ2-7; 9 bases match TRBD1. V dropped 7 bases and J dropped 3; count of bases not matched to a gene: 7. Germline V gene data show CDR1 as SNHLY and CDR2 as FYNNEI. This CDR3 region has 14 residues.

The rearrangement uses TRBV6-2 or TRBV6-3 and TRBJ2-1; D is ambiguous. V lost 4 bases, J lost 2 bases, and 18 bases lay in between. This CDR3 region has 17 residues. CDR1 is MNHEY and CDR2 is SVGEGT in the germline V gene. Here the CDR3 DNA reads TGTGCCAGCAGTTCCACGCACCGGGTCGAGACCTACAATGAGCAGTTCTTC. It codes for CASSSTHRVETYNEQFF.

CDR3: CASSLAGGGNTGELFF. The CDR3 nucleotides are TGTGCCAGCAGCTTGGCCGGTGGCGGAAACACCGGGGAGCTGTTTTTT. This chain uses TRBV5-6 with TRBJ2-2; no firm D call. The V and J ends lost 0 bases and 2 bases respectively, with 11 bases between them. The V gene's germline CDR1 is SGHDT and CDR2 YYEEEE. This CDR3 has 16 residues.

This chain connects TRBV28 to TRBJ1-3, with D hard to call. CDR1 MDHEN and CDR2 SYDVKM come from the germline V gene. The CDR3 sequence is 15 residues long. The germline V and J ends were trimmed by 6 bases and 0 bases, with 12 bases remaining between them. The CDR3 reads CASSLTVSSGNTIYF. In DNA form, the CDR3 reads TGTGCCAGCAGCCTAACAGTGAGCTCTGGAAACACCATATATTTT.

This chain links TRBV5-1 with TRBJ1-1; a weak D match, TRBD1 (6 bases). The CDR3 has 14 residues. V was shortened by 4 bases and J by 5 bases, with 15 bases between the two germline ends. Germline V gives CDR1 SGHRS, CDR2 YFSETQ. The CDR3 DNA reads TGCGCCAGCAGCGTCTACAGGGAGAATACTGAAGCTTTCTTT. It codes for CASSVYRENTEAFF.

The rearrangement links TRBV7-2 to TRBJ1-2; TRBD1 matches 8 bases. CDR1 SGHTA and CDR2 FQGNSA come from the germline V gene. V was pared by 4 bases and J by 4 bases, with 2 bases of the junction left unmatched. This CDR3 has 13 amino acids. Here the CDR3 DNA reads TGTGCCAGCAGCTCCGGACAGGGCTATGGCTACACCTTC. This translates into CASSSGQGYGYTF.

CDR3 sequence reads: CASSRTSGSTGELFF. The CDR3 DNA reads as TGTGCCAGCAGCCGGACTAGCGGGAGTACCGGGGAGCTGTTTTTT. The chain has TRBV3-1 (or the pseudogene TRBV3-2) and TRBJ2-2, with TRBD2 matching over 13 bases. The CDR3 loop spans 15 amino acids. Germline CDR1 LGHDT, CDR2 YNNKEL (reference sequence). The V and J ends lost 4 bases and 5 bases, in that order; junction bases with no gene match: 1.

This rearrangement joins TRBV7-9 to TRBJ1-6; no clear D. The CDR3 has 15 residues. The germline V gene encodes CDR1 SEHNR and CDR2 FQNEAQ (reference sequence). The ends were cut back, 3 bases at V and 5 bases at J, with 11 bases in the middle. Here the CDR3 DNA reads TGTGCCAGCAGCTTGACCCGGGGAGATAATTCACCCCTCCACTTT. This encodes CASSLTRGDNSPLHF. The whole variable domain, filled in from reference TRBV7-9 and TRBJ1-6, reads DTGVSQNPRHKITKRGQNVTFRCDPISEHNRLYWYRQTLGQGPEFLTYFQNEAQLEKSRLLSDRFSAERPKGSFSTLEIQRTEQGDSAMYLCASSLTRGDNSPLHFGNGTRLTVT.

This clone was observed a single time. This rearrangement joins TRBV11-2 to TRBJ2-7; 11 bases map to TRBD2. CDR1 is SGHAT and CDR2 is FQNNGV in the germline V gene. Germline trimming cut 5 bases from V and 1 base from J; bases unmatched to any gene: 7. The CDR3 spans 16 residues. This chain's CDR3 is CASSLMGTSGSYEQYF. The CDR3 nucleotides are TGTGCCAGCAGCCTGATGGGGACTAGCGGTTCCTACGAGCAGTACTTC.

V gene TRBV5-4 combines with J gene TRBJ1-2, with 7 bases that match TRBD1. Unmatched junction bases numbered 4, after V lost 6 bases and J lost 2 bases. Per the germline V gene, CDR1 is SGHNT and CDR2 is YYREEE (reference sequence). CDR3 size: 13 residues. The CDR3 bases are TGTGCCAGCACCCAGACAGGGAACTATGGCTACACCTTC. Translating it yields CASTQTGNYGYTF.

The genes are TRBV27 and TRBJ2-7; possible D gene TRBD2, 5 bases. This CDR3 has 15 amino acids. The V end lost 4 bases, the J end lost 4 bases, and 17 bases lay between the germline ends. Germline loops: CDR1 MNHEY, CDR2 SMNVEV (reference sequence). The CDR3 here is CASSSRRGSVYEQYF. The CDR3 nucleotides read TGTGCCAGCAGTTCTCGACGCGGTAGCGTATACGAGCAGTACTTC.

The V and J genes are TRBV18 and TRBJ2-5, with 7 bases matching TRBD1. The CDR3 runs 12 residues. The germline CDR1 and CDR2 sequences are KGHSH and LQKENI. V was clipped by 5 bases and J by 3 bases; unmatched bases: 0. CDR3 amino acids: CASSGTEETQYF. Written as DNA, the CDR3 is TGTGCCAGCTCAGGGACAGAAGAGACCCAGTACTTC.

The chain joins TRBV3-1 (or the pseudogene TRBV3-2) to TRBJ2-1, with 11 bases identical to TRBD2. Germline V gene sequence: CDR1 LGHDT, CDR2 YNNKEL (reference sequence). Germline trimming cut 0 bases from V and 7 bases from J; bases unmatched to any gene: 8. This CDR3 is 17 amino acids long. CDR3 protein: CASSQERLAGYWNEQFF. The CDR3 nucleotides are TGTGCCAGCAGCCAAGAACGACTAGCGGGATACTGGAATGAGCAGTTCTTC.

The chain has TRBV10-3 and TRBJ1-3; D is uncertain. The CDR3 extends over 17 amino acids. V was pared by 7 bases and J by 2 bases, with 21 bases between. CDR1 and CDR2 (germline): ENHRY, SYGVKD. DNA of the CDR3: TGTGCCATCAAGAGGGATGGAACTGGTTTTACTGGAAACACCATATATTTT. It encodes CAIKRDGTGFTGNTIYF.

The chain recombines TRBV6-5 with TRBJ1-5; D is possibly TRBD1 (6 bases). The CDR3 extends over 14 amino acids. Germline V CDR1 and CDR2: MNHEY, SVGAGI. V gave up 7 bases and J gave up 7 bases, with 17 bases separating them. CDR3 residues: CASTRSGELQPQHF. The CDR3 bases are TGTGCCAGCACCCGATCAGGGGAGCTCCAGCCCCAGCATTTT.